The table lists the clone carrying this TCR beta chain with a count of one. Assay: immunoSEQ multiplex PCR; the TCRdb copy retains only in-frame clones and omits some. The sample carries 27,000 or so clones, 83% recorded once. Losses at the gene ends were 3 bases for V and 4 bases for J; bases not matched to a gene: 3. Germline V gene sequence: CDR1 DFQATT, CDR2 SNEGSKA (reference sequence). CDR3 length equals 13 residues. These data are taken from a study of blood T cell repertoires in COVID-19. Across the whole study: Samples taken during acute and convalescent COVID-19 were collected in the United States, Italy and Spain. The analysed material was cDNA or gDNA that came from T cells, B-cell-depleted T cells, or PBMCs.

The sample consisted of peripheral blood. This sequence originates from a man in his 70s with active COVID-19. V and J are TRBV20-1 and TRBJ2-1; 7 bases are shared with TRBD2. The CDR3: CSASAGVYNEQFF. As DNA, the CDR3 is TGCAGTGCTAGTGCGGGGGTTTACAATGAGCAGTTCTTC.